These 30 T cell receptor beta chains came from one sample sequenced in a study of T cell changes during pregnancy in multiple sclerosis. Some clones are missing from TCRdb's copy, which holds only in-frame ones; the method was immunoSEQ multiplex PCR. Of 70,000 to 80,000 clones listed, 85% to 95% are singletons. The source was peripheral blood, collected in the first trimester of pregnancy. Receptors originate from a female donor with multiple sclerosis, enrolled in a pregnancy study.

The chain links TRBV25-1 to TRBJ2-2, with D possibly TRBD1 on 6 matching bases. Trimming stripped 3 bases from V and 0 bases from J, with 8 bases between. Germline CDR1 and CDR2: MGHDK and SYGVNS. The length of the CDR3 is 15 residues. For the CDR3, the DNA is TGTGCCAGCAGTGACCCAGGGGCGAACACCGGGGAGCTGTTTTTT. Protein: CASSDPGANTGELFF.

The chain links TRBV6-6 to TRBJ1-1, with D tentatively TRBD1 (5 bases). The germline V gene has CDR1 MNHNY and CDR2 SVGAGI (reference sequence). Trimming pared 6 bases from V and 2 bases from J, leaving 10 bases between. This CDR3 contains 13 residues. In DNA, the CDR3 is TGTGCCAGCAGCCGGGGGGACAACACTGAAGCTTTCTTT. Protein sequence: CASSRGDNTEAFF.

The chain recombines TRBV18 with TRBJ2-7; the match to TRBD1 covers 10 bases. Looked up from germline, CDR1 is KGHSH and CDR2 is LQKENI. J gave up 6 bases and V 3 bases, and 2 bases lay outside the gene matches. The CDR3 covers 13 residues. The CDR3 bases are TGTGCCAGCTCACCGACAGGGGGCTTCGAGCAGTACTTC. As protein: CASSPTGGFEQYF.

This sequence joins TRBV29-1 and TRBJ1-1; D may be TRBD1 (6 bases). The CDR3 is 14 residues long. The V gene's germline CDR1 is SQVTM and CDR2 ANQGSEA. Trimming left V 4 bases short and J 4 bases short, with 16 bases between. The CDR3 nucleotides are TGCAGCGTTGCCCTCACAGGGTTTGGCACTGAAGCTTTCTTT. Protein sequence: CSVALTGFGTEAFF.

The rearrangement joins TRBV6-1 to TRBJ2-5, with TRBD2 matching over 13 bases. Trimming took 3 bases from V and 5 from J; bases not matched to a gene: 12. CDR1 is MNHNS and CDR2 is SASEGT in the germline V gene. The CDR3 extends over 18 amino acids. The CDR3 sequence is CASSDGGTSGVFVETQYF. Here the CDR3 DNA reads TGTGCCAGCAGTGATGGAGGGACTAGCGGGGTATTTGTTGAGACCCAGTACTTC.

The CDR3 nucleotides read TGCGCCAGCAGCCAAGATCAGGGGTCTGGGGCCAACGTCCTGACTTTC. Protein product: CASSQDQGSGANVLTF. The V gene is TRBV4-1, the J gene TRBJ2-6, with D maybe TRBD1 (6 bases). V lost 0 bases and J 1 base, leaving 7 bases between the germline ends. Germline CDR1 reads MGHRA; CDR2 reads YSYEKL. The CDR3 is 16 residues long.

This chain joins TRBV9 and TRBJ1-1, with TRBD1 matching 11 bases. The germline CDR1 and CDR2 sequences are SGDLS and YYNGEE. This CDR3 spans 16 amino acids. Trimming at V came to 4 bases and at J to 4 bases, leaving 9 bases not matched to a gene. CDR3 in DNA: TGTGCCAGCAGCCCCCACGGAGGGACAGGGGGCACTGAAGCTTTCTTT. Its translation is CASSPHGGTGGTEAFF.

The V call is TRBV28, the J call TRBJ1-2; tentative D call: TRBD1 (6 bases). The ends were cut back, 4 bases at V and 6 bases at J, with 12 bases in the middle. This CDR3 has 13 residues. Germline values: CDR1 MDHEN, CDR2 SYDVKM. As DNA, the CDR3 is TGTGCCAGCAGTTACAGGGCCCCGGATGGCTACACCTTC. It is translated as CASSYRAPDGYTF.

This rearrangement joins TRBV5-4 to TRBJ1-1; no definite D call. With 1 base removed from V and 2 bases from J, the gap between germline ends came to 12 bases. From germline, CDR1 is SGHNT and CDR2 YYREEE (reference sequence). The CDR3 is 15 amino acids. In nucleotides, the CDR3 is TGTGCCAGCAGCTTGAAAGGAGCTGATAACACTGAAGCTTTCTTT. It translates to CASSLKGADNTEAFF.

The chain joins TRBV5-4 to TRBJ2-4; 16 nucleotides match TRBD2. Germline V gene data show CDR1 as SGHNT and CDR2 as YYREEE (reference sequence). Trimming removed 4 bases from V and 5 bases from J; junction bases left unmatched: 3. The CDR3 is 16 amino acids. CDR3 loop: CASSVGLAGGENIQYF. In nucleotides, the CDR3 is TGTGCCAGCAGCGTGGGACTAGCGGGGGGGGAAAACATTCAGTACTTC.

The chain employs TRBV27 and TRBJ1-4; TRBD1 is a possible D gene (6 bases). This CDR3 has 16 amino acids. Trimming pared 3 bases from V and 0 bases from J, leaving 11 bases between. The germline V gene encodes CDR1 MNHEY and CDR2 SMNVEV (reference sequence). Written as DNA, the CDR3 is TGTGCCAGCAGTTTCGGCAGGGGCGCAACTAATGAAAAACTGTTTTTT. Its translation is CASSFGRGATNEKLFF.

V gene TRBV4-3 combines with J gene TRBJ2-1; no clear D. Trimming removed 1 base from V and 0 bases from J, with 7 bases in between. Germline loops: CDR1 LGHNA, CDR2 YSLEER. The CDR3 has 15 residues. CDR3 region: CASSQVQSSYNEQFF. CDR3 in DNA: TGCGCCAGCAGCCAAGTACAAAGCTCCTACAATGAGCAGTTCTTC.

The J gene is TRBJ1-1, the V gene TRBV19, with no clear D. The germline gives CDR1 LNHDA, CDR2 SQIVND (reference sequence). The CDR3 sequence is 14 residues long. The V end lost 3 bases, the J end lost 1 base, and 9 bases lay between the germline ends. The CDR3 DNA reads as TGTGCCAGTAGTATTCACCAGAAGAACACTGAAGCTTTCTTT. Translation gives CASSIHQKNTEAFF.

This clone was counted once. V and J are TRBV7-6 and TRBJ1-3; D perhaps matches TRBD1 (6 bases). Germline CDR1 reads SGHVS; CDR2 reads FNYEAQ. The CDR3 is 18 residues long. Trimming removed 5 bases at V and 0 bases at J, with 20 bases between. The CDR3 loop reads CASSPGIAGGHSGNTIYF. CDR3 DNA sequence: TGTGCCAGCAGCCCAGGCATAGCGGGGGGGCACTCTGGAAACACCATATATTTT.

CDR3 bases: TGTGCCAGCTCACCTCTCTCCTACGAGCAGTACTTC. Protein sequence: CASSPLSYEQYF. This chain connects TRBV18 to TRBJ2-7; D unresolved. Germline CDR1 KGHSH, CDR2 LQKENI. This CDR3 comprises 12 residues. V was cut by 3 bases and J by 0 bases, with 3 bases left in between.

This rearrangement joins TRBV6-1 to TRBJ2-7; TRBD1 agrees at 7 bases. The CDR3 extends over 17 amino acids. The germline V gene has CDR1 MNHNS and CDR2 SASEGT. The V segment lost 4 bases and the J segment 1 base; nucleotides outside the gene matches: 13. The CDR3: CASSGGSRDRFSYEQYF. The DNA of the CDR3 is TGTGCCAGCAGTGGGGGGTCCCGGGACAGATTTTCCTACGAGCAGTACTTC.

This chain links TRBV6-1 with TRBJ2-7; D might be TRBD2 (5 bases). Germline-derived CDR1 and CDR2 are MNHNS and SASEGT. Trimming pared 8 bases from V and 3 bases from J, leaving 11 bases between. The CDR3 length is 12 residues. CDR3: CASRGQVYEQYF. CDR3 in DNA: TGTGCCAGCCGAGGGCAGGTCTACGAGCAGTACTTC.

The V and J genes are TRBV9 and TRBJ1-2; TRBD1 aligns across 7 bases. Looked up from germline, CDR1 is SGDLS and CDR2 is YYNGEE. This CDR3 is built from 14 residues. The junction had 5 bases not matched to a gene; V was cut back by 0 bases and J by 6 bases. CDR3 coding DNA: TGTGCCAGCAGCGTAGGATACAGGGGCGATGGCTACACCTTC. It is translated as CASSVGYRGDGYTF.

CDR3 region: CASSWAPTARTGNTIYF. CDR3 coding DNA: TGTGCCAGCAGCTGGGCCCCGACAGCTCGGACTGGAAACACCATATATTTT. J is TRBJ1-3 and V is TRBV7-9, with D perhaps TRBD1 (5 bases). Trimming removed 4 bases from V and 2 bases from J, with 18 bases in between. This CDR3 has 17 amino acids. Germline lookup yields CDR1 SEHNR and CDR2 FQNEAQ (reference sequence).

This clone appeared once. This chain uses TRBV5-1 with TRBJ1-3; D might be TRBD1 (6 bases). Germline assignment: CDR1 SGHRS and CDR2 YFSETQ. Trimming removed 3 bases at V and 2 bases at J, with 12 bases between. CDR3 length: 15 residues. CDR3 loop: CASSSTGRAGNTIYF. The CDR3 bases are TGCGCCAGCAGCTCTACAGGGAGAGCTGGAAACACCATATATTTT.

The V and J genes are TRBV5-1 and TRBJ2-3, with 7 bases matching TRBD2. The junction had 6 bases not matched to a gene; V was cut back by 8 bases and J by 0 bases. CDR1 is SGHRS, CDR2 YFSETQ, per germline. The CDR3 sequence is 14 residues long. CDR3 amino acids: CASRREGSTDTQYF. In DNA form, the CDR3 reads TGCGCCAGTAGGAGGGAGGGGAGCACAGATACGCAGTATTTT.

The chain combines TRBV4-3 with TRBJ1-2, with D perhaps TRBD1 (5 bases). Germline CDR1 is LGHNA and CDR2 is YSLEER. V was pared by 0 bases and J by 4 bases, with 15 bases between. The length of the CDR3 is 16 residues. The CDR3 reads CASSQDSGQGGYGYTF. The CDR3 DNA sequence: TGCGCCAGCAGCCAAGATTCTGGGCAGGGCGGCTATGGCTACACCTTC.

The chain couples TRBV7-7 to TRBJ1-5, with D maybe TRBD1 (6 bases). Germline V CDR1 and CDR2: SSHAT, FNYEAQ (reference sequence). The CDR3 totals 13 residues. V lost 5 bases and J lost 3, with 8 bases in between. In DNA, the CDR3 is TGTGCCAGCAGCACAGGGCCCAATCAGCCCCAGCATTTT. Translated, it gives CASSTGPNQPQHF.

The gene calls are TRBV27 and TRBJ2-1, with TRBD1 matching over 7 bases. Per the germline V gene, CDR1 is MNHEY and CDR2 is SMNVEV (reference sequence). The CDR3 totals 14 residues. V shed 4 bases, J shed 4 bases, and the junction held 4 bases outside the gene matches. CDR3 coding DNA: TGTGCCAGCAGTTCGGACAGGTATTACAATGAGCAGTTCTTC. Translating it yields CASSSDRYYNEQFF.

This clone was found once. This chain joins TRBV7-2 and TRBJ1-1, with a weak D call TRBD1 (5 bases). V lost 3 bases to trimming and J lost 3 bases, with 11 bases between them. The CDR3 has 14 amino acids. CDR1 SGHTA and CDR2 FQGNSA come from the germline V gene. In nucleotides, the CDR3 is TGTGCCAGCAGCTTCCTCGGGGGGGACACTGAAGCTTTCTTT. Its protein product is CASSFLGGDTEAFF.

The chain uses TRBV7-8 and TRBJ2-3; D may be TRBD2 (5 bases). CDR1 SGHVS and CDR2 FQNEAQ come from the germline V gene. This CDR3 region has 13 residues. V was pared by 2 bases and J by 6 bases, with 9 bases between. The CDR3 spells CASSLLSGDTQYF. For the CDR3, the DNA is TGTGCCAGCAGCTTATTGTCGGGGGATACGCAGTATTTT. Full variable domain (remainder filled in from reference TRBV7-8 and TRBJ2-3): GAGVSQSPRYKVAKRGQDVALRCDPISGHVSLFWYQQALGQGPEFLTYFQNEAQLDKSGLPSDRFFAERPEGSVSTLKIQRTQQEDSAVYLCASSLLSGDTQYFGPGTRLTVL.

The V gene is TRBV7-6, the J gene TRBJ2-1; 9 nucleotides align to TRBD1. Germline CDR1 SGHVS, CDR2 FNYEAQ. CDR3 length: 18 amino acids. The V gene end was trimmed by 5 bases and the J gene end by 0 bases; junction bases not matched to a gene: 11. The CDR3 DNA follows: TGTGCCAGCAGCCAGGGACACAGGGGGCAGAGCTCCTACAATGAGCAGTTCTTC. As protein: CASSQGHRGQSSYNEQFF.

This sequence joins TRBV7-6 and TRBJ2-5; TRBD1 matches at 7 bases. CDR1 and CDR2 from the germline V gene are SGHVS and FNYEAQ. Unmatched junction bases numbered 8, after V lost 5 bases and J lost 5 bases. The CDR3 covers 14 residues. The DNA of the CDR3 is TGTGCCAGCAGCCGAACAGGGGTCGGGGAGACCCAGTACTTC. As protein: CASSRTGVGETQYF. The full variable domain, completed using reference TRBV7-6 and TRBJ2-5, is GAGVSQSPRYKVTKRGQDVALRCDPISGHVSLYWYRQALGQGPEFLTYFNYEAQQDKSGLPNDRFSAERPEGSISTLTIQRTEQRDSAMYRCASSRTGVGETQYFGPGTRLLVL.

The J gene is TRBJ2-5, the V gene TRBV7-7; the D gene is possibly TRBD2 (7 bases). This CDR3 is built from 11 residues. V lost 7 bases to trimming and J lost 5 bases, with 8 bases between them. The germline V gene has CDR1 SSHAT and CDR2 FNYEAQ (reference sequence). For the CDR3, the DNA is TGTGCCAGCACGGGGGGCGAGACCCAGTACTTC. Residues: CASTGGETQYF.

The genes are TRBV14 and TRBJ2-3; TRBD2 aligns across 7 bases. The CDR3 runs 16 residues. The J segment lost 5 bases and the V segment lost 1 base, leaving 9 bases of the junction unmatched. In germline, CDR1 is SGHDN, CDR2 FVKESK. The DNA of the CDR3 is TGTGCCAGCAGCCAAGGAAGGCGGGGGAGGGGAGATACGCAGTATTTT. This translates into CASSQGRRGRGDTQYF.